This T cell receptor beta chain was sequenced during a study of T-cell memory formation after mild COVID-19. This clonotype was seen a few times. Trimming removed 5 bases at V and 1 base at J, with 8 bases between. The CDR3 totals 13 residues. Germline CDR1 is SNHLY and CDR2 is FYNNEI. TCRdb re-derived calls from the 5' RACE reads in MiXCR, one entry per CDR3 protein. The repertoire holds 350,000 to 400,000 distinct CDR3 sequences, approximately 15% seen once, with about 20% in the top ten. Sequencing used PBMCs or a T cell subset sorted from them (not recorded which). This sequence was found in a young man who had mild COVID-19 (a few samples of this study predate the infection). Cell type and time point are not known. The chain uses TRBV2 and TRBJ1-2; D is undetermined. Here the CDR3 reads CASSRLSNYGYTF. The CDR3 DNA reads TGTGCCAGCAGTCGACTGAGTAACTATGGCTACACCTTC.